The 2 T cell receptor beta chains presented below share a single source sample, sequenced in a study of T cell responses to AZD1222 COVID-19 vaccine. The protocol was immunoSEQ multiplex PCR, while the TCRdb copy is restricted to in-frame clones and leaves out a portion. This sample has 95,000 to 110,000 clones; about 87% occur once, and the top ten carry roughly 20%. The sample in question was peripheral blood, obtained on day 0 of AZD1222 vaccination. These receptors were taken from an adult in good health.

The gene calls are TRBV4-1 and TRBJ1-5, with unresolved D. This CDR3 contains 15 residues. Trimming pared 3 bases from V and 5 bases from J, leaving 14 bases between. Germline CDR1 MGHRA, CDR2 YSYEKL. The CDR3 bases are TGCGCCAGCAGCCATGGACTCCTTGGAGATCAGCCCCAGCATTTT. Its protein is CASSHGLLGDQPQHF.

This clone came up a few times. CDR3 nucleotide sequence: TGTGCCAGCAGTTACCTAGGGAGGGATGAGCAGTTCTTC. Translated, it gives CASSYLGRDEQFF. The chain is built from TRBV6-2 or TRBV6-3 and TRBJ2-1; 7 nucleotides agree with TRBD2. Trimming took 2 bases from V and 8 from J; bases not matched to a gene: 3. The CDR3 contains 13 residues. CDR1 is MNHEY, CDR2 SVGEGT, per germline.